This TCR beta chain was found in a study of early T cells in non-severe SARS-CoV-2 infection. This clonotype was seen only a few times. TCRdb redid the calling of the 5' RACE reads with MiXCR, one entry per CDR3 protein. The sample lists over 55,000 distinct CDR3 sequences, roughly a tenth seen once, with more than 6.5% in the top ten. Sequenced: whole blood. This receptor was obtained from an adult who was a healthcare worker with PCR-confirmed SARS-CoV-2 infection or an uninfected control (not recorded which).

CDR3 residues: CASSVYSGNTIYF. The CDR3 DNA follows: TGTGCCAGCAGCGTTTACTCTGGAAACACCATATATTTT. The chain combines TRBV9 with TRBJ1-3; no clear D gene. Trimming cost V 2 bases and J 0 bases, with 3 bases left between them. Looked up from germline, CDR1 is SGDLS and CDR2 is YYNGEE. The CDR3 is 13 residues long. Filled out from reference TRBV9 and TRBJ1-3, the complete variable domain reads DSGVTQTPKHLITATGQRVTLRCSPRSGDLSVYWYQQSLDQGLQFLIQYYNGEERAKGNILERFSAQQFPDLHSELNLSSLELGDSALYFCASSVYSGNTIYFGEGSWLTVV.